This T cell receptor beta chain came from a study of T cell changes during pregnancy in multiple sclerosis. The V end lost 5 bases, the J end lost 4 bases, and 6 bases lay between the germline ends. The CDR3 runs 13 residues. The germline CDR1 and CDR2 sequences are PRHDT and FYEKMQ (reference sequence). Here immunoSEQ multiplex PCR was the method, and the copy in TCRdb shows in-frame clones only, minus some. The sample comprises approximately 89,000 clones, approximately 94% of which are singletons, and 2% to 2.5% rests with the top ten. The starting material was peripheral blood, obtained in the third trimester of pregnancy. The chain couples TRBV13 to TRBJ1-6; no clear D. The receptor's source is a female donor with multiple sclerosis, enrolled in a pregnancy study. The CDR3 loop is CASSPSYNSPLHF. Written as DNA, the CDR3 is TGTGCCAGCAGCCCGTCTTATAATTCACCCCTCCACTTT.